Below, 26 T cell receptor beta chains from the same sample are listed, as sequenced in a study of PD-L1 blockade in urothelial cancer. Generated by immunoSEQ multiplex PCR, the TCRdb table keeps only in-frame clones and is missing some. The table includes about 88,000 clones, 90% detected once. Source: PBMCs, taken around atezolizumab (anti-PD-L1) treatment. The source is a man aged 55 to 70 with urothelial cancer.

The V call is TRBV6-6, the J call TRBJ1-5; 10 bases fit TRBD1. This CDR3 spans 14 amino acids. Germline V lookup: CDR1 MNHNY, CDR2 SVGAGI (reference sequence). J gave up 7 bases and V 6 bases, and 6 bases lay outside the gene matches. The CDR3 reads CASRTGTGDQPQHF. Here the CDR3 DNA reads TGTGCCAGCAGGACCGGGACAGGGGACCAGCCCCAGCATTTT.

The gene calls are TRBV19 and TRBJ1-5, with D uncertain. This CDR3 spans 15 amino acids. The germline V gene encodes CDR1 LNHDA and CDR2 SQIVND (reference sequence). Deletions cut 1 base from V and 7 bases from J, with 14 bases between. CDR3 in amino acids: CASSIVREIPQPQHF. The CDR3 bases are TGTGCCAGTAGTATAGTACGGGAGATTCCCCAGCCCCAGCATTTT.

The sample holds one count of this clone. The chain links TRBV5-1 to TRBJ2-1; 7 nucleotides line up with TRBD1. CDR1 and CDR2 from the germline V gene are SGHRS and YFSETQ. V trimming: 3 bases; J trimming: 5 bases; junction bases outside the gene matches: 8. This CDR3 is built from 15 residues. CDR3 sequence: CASSWAGGDNNEQFF. For the CDR3, the DNA is TGCGCCAGCAGCTGGGCAGGGGGAGATAACAATGAGCAGTTCTTC.

The chain recombines TRBV4-1 with TRBJ2-1; no clear D gene. Germline V CDR1 and CDR2: MGHRA, YSYEKL. The CDR3 consists of 18 residues. The V end was cut by 0 bases, the J end by 2 bases, with 17 bases between. CDR3 in amino acids: CASSQEDYYLNTYNEQFF. The CDR3, as DNA: TGCGCCAGCAGCCAAGAGGATTACTACTTAAATACCTACAATGAGCAGTTCTTC.

This clone was counted once. The rearrangement joins TRBV30 to TRBJ2-5, with D perhaps TRBD1 (5 bases). Germline loops: CDR1 GTSNPN, CDR2 SVGIG (reference sequence). The CDR3 is made up of 14 amino acids. V dropped 1 base and J dropped 5 bases, with 14 bases sitting between them. The CDR3 DNA reads TGTGCCTGGAGTGAGGCAGGGCTAGAGGAGACCCAGTACTTC. It is translated as CAWSEAGLEETQYF. The entire variable domain, with the rest obtained from reference TRBV30 and TRBJ2-5, is as follows: SQTIHQWPATLVQPVGSPLSLECTVEGTSNPNLYWYRQAAGRGLQLLFYSVGIGQISSEVPQNLSASRPQDRQFILSSKKLLLSDSGFYLCAWSEAGLEETQYFGPGTRLLVL.

The gene calls are TRBV6-1 and TRBJ2-2; a weak D match, TRBD2 (6 bases). The germline gives CDR1 MNHNS, CDR2 SASEGT. This CDR3 contains 15 residues. V lost 6 bases and J lost 2, with 13 bases in between. Here the CDR3 reads CASSLGGLNTGELFF. In nucleotides, the CDR3 is TGTGCCAGCAGCTTAGGAGGGTTAAACACCGGGGAGCTGTTTTTT.

The chain recombines TRBV7-9 with TRBJ1-2, with D possibly matching TRBD1 (6 bases). Germline V gene lookup returns CDR1 SEHNR and CDR2 FQNEAQ (reference sequence). The V end lost 5 bases, the J end lost 4 bases, and 8 bases lay between the germline ends. The CDR3 runs 12 residues. The CDR3 coding sequence is TGTGCCAGCAGCCCGGACAGCTATGGCTACACCTTC. Translating it yields CASSPDSYGYTF.

This rearrangement joins TRBV15 to TRBJ2-7, with D perhaps TRBD2 (6 bases). The germline CDR1 and CDR2 sequences are LNHNV and YYDKDF (reference sequence). The CDR3 totals 14 residues. V was trimmed by 6 bases and J by 3 bases, leaving 15 bases between them. Written as DNA, the CDR3 is TGTGCCACCAGTGTGGGGACGGGAGACTACGAGCAGTACTTC. This encodes CATSVGTGDYEQYF.

This sequence joins TRBV5-6 and TRBJ2-5, with 7 positions matching TRBD2. This CDR3 contains 17 residues. The germline V gene has CDR1 SGHDT and CDR2 YYEEEE. The J segment lost 6 bases and the V segment lost 0 bases, leaving 14 bases of the junction unmatched. For the CDR3, the DNA is TGTGCCAGCAGCTTGGGTTGGCTAGCGGAGCGTGAAAAGACCCAGTACTTC. Its translation: CASSLGWLAEREKTQYF.

The V call is TRBV15, the J call TRBJ2-2, with unresolved D. The length of the CDR3 is 13 residues. Germline values: CDR1 LNHNV, CDR2 YYDKDF (reference sequence). Trimming pared 4 bases from V and 2 bases from J, leaving 5 bases between. CDR3 coding DNA: TGTGCCACCAGCACAGGTAACACCGGGGAGCTGTTTTTT. Translation gives CATSTGNTGELFF.

The chain combines TRBV5-6 with TRBJ1-1, with 9 bases lining up with TRBD1. The CDR3 is 16 amino acids. The V gene end was trimmed by 3 bases and the J gene end by 0 bases; junction bases not matched to a gene: 6. The germline gives CDR1 SGHDT, CDR2 YYEEEE. CDR3 amino acids: CASSWGQGYMNTEAFF. The CDR3 DNA follows: TGTGCCAGCAGCTGGGGACAGGGATACATGAACACTGAAGCTTTCTTT. The variable domain in full, with the rest retrieved from reference TRBV5-6 and TRBJ1-1, is DAGVTQSPTHLIKTRGQQVTLRCSPKSGHDTVSWYQQALGQGPQFIFQYYEEEERQRGNFPDRFSGHQFPNYSSELNVNALLLGDSALYLCASSWGQGYMNTEAFFGQGTRLTVV.

The CDR3 nucleotides read TGTGCCAGCAGCTTAGGAGGGGCAGGGGGCACTGAAGCTTTCTTT. The encoded protein is CASSLGGAGGTEAFF. The rearrangement joins TRBV7-2 to TRBJ1-1, with TRBD1 matching 7 bases. The CDR3 runs to 15 residues. Germline loops: CDR1 SGHTA, CDR2 FQGNSA. V gave up 1 base and J gave up 4 bases; unmatched junction bases: 6.

This clone was seen only a few times. The chain employs TRBV9 and TRBJ1-2; possible D gene TRBD1, 6 bases. This CDR3 is 13 amino acids long. Germline loops: CDR1 SGDLS, CDR2 YYNGEE. V was cut by 4 bases and J by 6 bases, with 13 bases left in between. The DNA of the CDR3 is TGTGCCAGCAGCCCCCAGGGGTACGATGGCTACACCTTC. Protein sequence: CASSPQGYDGYTF.

In this sample, this clone turned up once. This chain joins TRBV7-2 and TRBJ1-2, with 11 nucleotides matching TRBD1. Germline CDR1 SGHTA, CDR2 FQGNSA. The junction had 5 bases not matched to a gene; V was cut back by 5 bases and J by 6 bases. There are 14 residues in the CDR3. CDR3 region: CASSRTGGADGYTF. The CDR3 DNA reads TGTGCCAGCAGCCGGACAGGGGGCGCGGATGGCTACACCTTC.

The genes are TRBV10-3 and TRBJ2-7; the D gene is possibly TRBD1 (5 bases). V lost 9 bases, J lost 5 bases, and 17 bases lay in between. The CDR3 is 13 amino acids. Germline CDR1 reads ENHRY; CDR2 reads SYGVKD. CDR3 nucleotide sequence: TGTGCCATAGGGGCCAGGGAAGATAACGAGCAGTACTTC. Its protein product is CAIGAREDNEQYF.

The chain has TRBV20-1 and TRBJ1-1, with no clear D. Trimming cost V 4 bases and J 0 bases, with 3 bases left between them. This CDR3 is 11 amino acids long. The germline gives CDR1 DFQATT, CDR2 SNEGSKA (reference sequence). CDR3 amino acids: CSATMNTEAFF. In nucleotides, the CDR3 is TGCAGTGCTACTATGAACACTGAAGCTTTCTTT.

V usage is TRBV15 and J usage is TRBJ1-1; maybe TRBD1 (6 bases). V was trimmed by 0 bases and J by 3 bases, leaving 14 bases between them. This CDR3 contains 16 residues. The germline V gene has CDR1 LNHNV and CDR2 YYDKDF (reference sequence). The CDR3 loop is CATSRDTGIGYTEAFF. The CDR3 coding sequence is TGTGCCACCAGCAGAGATACAGGGATAGGGTACACTGAAGCTTTCTTT. Based on the CDR3 plus reference TRBV15 and TRBJ1-1, the full variable domain is DAMVIQNPRYQVTQFGKPVTLSCSQTLNHNVMYWYQQKSSQAPKLLFHYYDKDFNNEADTPDNFQSRRPNTSFCFLDIRSPGLGDTAMYLCATSRDTGIGYTEAFFGQGTRLTVV.

This clone has only one observation. The chain joins TRBV11-3 to TRBJ1-2; tentative D call: TRBD1 (6 bases). Looked up from germline, CDR1 is SGHNT and CDR2 is YENEEA. The CDR3 runs 13 residues. Trimming removed 3 bases from V and 8 bases from J, with 13 bases in between. The chain's CDR3 is CASSLYRVGGYTF. Here the CDR3 DNA reads TGTGCCAGCAGCTTGTACAGGGTAGGCGGCTACACCTTC.

There are a few counts of this clone. The J gene is TRBJ2-1, the V gene TRBV9; possibly TRBD2 for D (5 bases). The CDR3 extends over 12 amino acids. Trimming removed 2 bases from V and 9 bases from J, with 9 bases in between. Germline V gene data show CDR1 as SGDLS and CDR2 as YYNGEE. CDR3 region: CASSVTEGEQFF. The CDR3, as DNA: TGTGCCAGCAGCGTGACCGAGGGTGAGCAGTTCTTC.

The chain combines TRBV5-1 with TRBJ2-3; TRBD2 might be the D (6 bases). Between the trimmed V and J ends, which lost 2 bases and 6 bases, there was a span of 16 bases. Germline V CDR1 and CDR2: SGHRS, YFSETQ. This CDR3 contains 15 residues. The CDR3: CASSLDGSEGDTQYF. The CDR3 DNA sequence: TGCGCCAGCAGCTTAGACGGGAGTGAAGGGGATACGCAGTATTTT.

The genes are TRBV7-2 and TRBJ2-1; D gene unclear. In germline, CDR1 is SGHTA, CDR2 FQGNSA. This CDR3 comprises 15 residues. V lost 5 bases, J lost 10 bases, and 21 bases lay in between. The CDR3 DNA follows: TGTGCCAGCAGCCAATTGGGTATAGCTTATGGGGAGCAGTTCTTC. This codes for CASSQLGIAYGEQFF.

CDR3 loop: CASSVGTGEETQYF. The CDR3 DNA is TGCGCCAGCAGCGTCGGGACGGGGGAAGAGACCCAGTACTTC. The chain joins TRBV5-1 to TRBJ2-5, with a weak D call TRBD2 (6 bases). The CDR3 contains 14 residues. The V gene lost 4 bases and the J gene lost 3 bases, with 13 bases spanning the gap. The germline CDR1 and CDR2 sequences are SGHRS and YFSETQ.

The chain couples TRBV6-1 to TRBJ2-7, with TRBD1 matching over 7 bases. CDR1 and CDR2 (germline): MNHNS, SASEGT. Trimming took 2 bases from V and 3 from J; bases not matched to a gene: 1. CDR3 size: 13 residues. The DNA of the CDR3 is TGTGCCAGCAGTGAACAGGGGGACTACGAGCAGTACTTC. Translation: CASSEQGDYEQYF.

The rearrangement uses TRBV29-1 and TRBJ2-1; D unresolved. Germline CDR1 is SQVTM and CDR2 is ANQGSEA. CDR3 size: 14 residues. V lost 4 bases, J lost 5 bases, and 15 bases lay in between. The CDR3 region has the DNA TGCAGCGTTGCTGCCCTCGCTCTAAACAATGAGCAGTTCTTC. Amino acid sequence: CSVAALALNNEQFF.

This chain uses TRBV5-1 with TRBJ2-5; tentatively, D is TRBD1 (7 bases). This CDR3 is 14 amino acids long. V lost 5 bases to trimming and J lost 5 bases, with 16 bases between them. Germline values: CDR1 SGHRS, CDR2 YFSETQ. The CDR3 DNA reads as TGCGCCAGCAGACCGACAGGGACTCCGGAGACCCAGTACTTC. It translates to CASRPTGTPETQYF.

The chain employs TRBV5-4 and TRBJ1-1; 7 bases map to TRBD1. Looked up from germline, CDR1 is SGHNT and CDR2 is YYREEE (reference sequence). The CDR3 has 15 residues. V lost 0 bases and J lost 5; bases outside the gene matches: 7. CDR3 in amino acids: CASSLAETGLTEAFF. The CDR3 nucleotides read TGTGCCAGCAGCTTGGCCGAGACAGGGTTGACTGAAGCTTTCTTT.